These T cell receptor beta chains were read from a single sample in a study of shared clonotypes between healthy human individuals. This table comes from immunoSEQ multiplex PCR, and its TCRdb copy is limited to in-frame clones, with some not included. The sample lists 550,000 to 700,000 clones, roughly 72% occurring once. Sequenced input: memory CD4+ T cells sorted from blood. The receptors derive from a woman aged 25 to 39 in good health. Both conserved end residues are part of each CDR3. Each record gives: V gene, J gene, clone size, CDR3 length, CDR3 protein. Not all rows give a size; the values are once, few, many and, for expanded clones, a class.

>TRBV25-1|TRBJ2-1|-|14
CASSGRVGYNEQFF
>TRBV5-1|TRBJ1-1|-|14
CASSLRAGNTEAFF
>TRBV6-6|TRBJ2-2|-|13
CASSSGNTGELFF
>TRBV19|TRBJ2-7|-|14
CASSRTSGRYEQYF
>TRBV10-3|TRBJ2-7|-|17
CAIRPHIGSTLSYEQYF
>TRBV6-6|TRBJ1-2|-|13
CASSSTGPYGYTF
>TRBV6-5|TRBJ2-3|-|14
CASRPAGSTDTQYF
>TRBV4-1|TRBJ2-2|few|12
CASSQVNGELFF
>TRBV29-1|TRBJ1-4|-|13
CSGMVRRNEKLFF
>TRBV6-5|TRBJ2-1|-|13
CASRTGAGYEQFF
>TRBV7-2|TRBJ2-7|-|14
CASTKDRGTYEQYF
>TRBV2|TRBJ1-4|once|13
CASCPAGDEKLFF
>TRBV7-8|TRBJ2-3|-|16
CASSHGQVHRTDTQYF
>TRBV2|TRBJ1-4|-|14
CASRVASTNEKLFF
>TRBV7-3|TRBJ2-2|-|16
CASSPGGHANTGELFF
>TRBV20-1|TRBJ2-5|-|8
CSASPVDF
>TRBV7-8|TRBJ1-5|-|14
CASSLGLGHQPQHF
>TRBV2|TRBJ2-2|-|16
CASTLTGVQNTGELFF
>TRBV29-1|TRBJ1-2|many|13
CSVERAGGYGYTF
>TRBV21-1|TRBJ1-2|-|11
CASSTRRGYTF
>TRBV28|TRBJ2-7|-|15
CASSLSYRGLGEQYF
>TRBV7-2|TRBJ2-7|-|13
CASSRTGGGEQYF